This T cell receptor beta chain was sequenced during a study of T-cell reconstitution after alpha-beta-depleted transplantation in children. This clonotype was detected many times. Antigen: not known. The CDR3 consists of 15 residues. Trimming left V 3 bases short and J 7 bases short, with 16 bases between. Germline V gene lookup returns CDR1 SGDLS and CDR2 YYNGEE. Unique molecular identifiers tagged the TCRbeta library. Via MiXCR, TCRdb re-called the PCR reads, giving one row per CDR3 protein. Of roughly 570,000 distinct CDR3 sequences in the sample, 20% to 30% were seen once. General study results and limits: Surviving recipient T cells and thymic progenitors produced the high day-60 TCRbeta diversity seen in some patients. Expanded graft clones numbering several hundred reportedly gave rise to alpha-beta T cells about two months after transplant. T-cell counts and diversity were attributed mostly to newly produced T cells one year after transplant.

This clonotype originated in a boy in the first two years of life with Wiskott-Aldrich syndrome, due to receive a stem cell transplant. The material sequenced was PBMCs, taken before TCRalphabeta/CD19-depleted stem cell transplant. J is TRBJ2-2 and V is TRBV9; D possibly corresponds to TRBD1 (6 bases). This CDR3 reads CASSAYRARGGELFF. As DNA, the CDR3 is TGTGCCAGCAGCGCTTACAGGGCCCGAGGCGGGGAGCTGTTTTTT. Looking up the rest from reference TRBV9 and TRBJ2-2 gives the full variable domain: DSGVTQTPKHLITATGQRVTLRCSPRSGDLSVYWYQQSLDQGLQFLIQYYNGEERAKGNILERFSAQQFPDLHSELNLSSLELGDSALYFCASSAYRARGGELFFGEGSRLTVL.